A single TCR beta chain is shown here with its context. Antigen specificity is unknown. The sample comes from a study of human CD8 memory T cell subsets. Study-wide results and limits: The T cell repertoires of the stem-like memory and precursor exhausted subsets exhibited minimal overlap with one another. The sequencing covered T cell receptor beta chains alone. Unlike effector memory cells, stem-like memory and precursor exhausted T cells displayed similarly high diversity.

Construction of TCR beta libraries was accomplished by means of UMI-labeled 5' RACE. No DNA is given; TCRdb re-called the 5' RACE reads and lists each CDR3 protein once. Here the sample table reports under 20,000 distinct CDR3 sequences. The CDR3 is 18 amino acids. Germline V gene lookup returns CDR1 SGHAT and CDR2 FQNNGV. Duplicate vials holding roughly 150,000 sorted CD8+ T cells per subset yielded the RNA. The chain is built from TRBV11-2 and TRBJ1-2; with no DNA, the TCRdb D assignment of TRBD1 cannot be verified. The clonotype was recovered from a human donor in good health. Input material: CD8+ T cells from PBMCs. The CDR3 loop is CASSLAGREAQRLYGYTF.